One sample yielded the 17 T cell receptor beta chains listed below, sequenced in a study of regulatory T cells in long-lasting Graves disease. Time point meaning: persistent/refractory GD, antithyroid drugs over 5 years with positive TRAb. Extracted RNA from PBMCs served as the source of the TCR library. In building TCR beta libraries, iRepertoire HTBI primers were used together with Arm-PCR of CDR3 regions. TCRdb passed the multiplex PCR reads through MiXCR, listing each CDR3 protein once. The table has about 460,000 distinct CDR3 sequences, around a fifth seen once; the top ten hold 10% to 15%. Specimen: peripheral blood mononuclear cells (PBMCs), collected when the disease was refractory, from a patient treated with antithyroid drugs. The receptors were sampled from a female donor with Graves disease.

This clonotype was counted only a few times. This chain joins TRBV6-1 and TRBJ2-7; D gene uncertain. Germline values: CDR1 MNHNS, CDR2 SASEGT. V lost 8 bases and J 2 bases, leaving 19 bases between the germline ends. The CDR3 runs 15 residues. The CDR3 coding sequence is TGTGCCAGCCGAATCCGTACAGCATTTACCTACGAGCAGTACTTC. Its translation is CASRIRTAFTYEQYF.

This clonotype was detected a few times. The CDR3 nucleotides are TGTGCCACCAGCGCGGGACTCCTACCTAGGCAGTACTTC. This translates into CATSAGLLPRQYF. J is TRBJ2-7 and V is TRBV15, with D perhaps TRBD2 (6 bases). Germline V lookup: CDR1 LNHNV, CDR2 YYDKDF (reference sequence). This CDR3 contains 13 residues. Trimming left V 5 bases short and J 9 bases short, with 17 bases between.

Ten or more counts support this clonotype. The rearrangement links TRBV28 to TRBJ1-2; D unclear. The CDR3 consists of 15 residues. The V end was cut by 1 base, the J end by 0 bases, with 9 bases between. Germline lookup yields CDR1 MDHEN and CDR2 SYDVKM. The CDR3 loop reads CASSLSPRTNYGYTF. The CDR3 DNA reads TGTGCCAGCAGTTTATCCCCCAGGACTAACTATGGCTACACCTTC.

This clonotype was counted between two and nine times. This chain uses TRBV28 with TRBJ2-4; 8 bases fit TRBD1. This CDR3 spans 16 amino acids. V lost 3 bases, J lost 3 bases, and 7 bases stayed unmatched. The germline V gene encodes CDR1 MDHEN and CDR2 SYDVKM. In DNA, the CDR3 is TGTGCCAGCAGTTTCCGGACAGGGCTAGACAAAAACATTCAGTACTTC. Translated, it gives CASSFRTGLDKNIQYF. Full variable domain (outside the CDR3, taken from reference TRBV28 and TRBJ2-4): DVKVTQSSRYLVKRTGEKVFLECVQDMDHENMFWYRQDPGLGLRLIYFSYDVKMKEKGDIPEGYSVSREKKERFSLILESASTNQTSMYLCASSFRTGLDKNIQYFGAGTRLSVL.

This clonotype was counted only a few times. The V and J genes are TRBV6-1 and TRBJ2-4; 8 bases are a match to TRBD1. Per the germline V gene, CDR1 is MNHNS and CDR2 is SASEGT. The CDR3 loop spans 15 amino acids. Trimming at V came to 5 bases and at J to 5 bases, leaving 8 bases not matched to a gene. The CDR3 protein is CASSPEDRVQNIQYF. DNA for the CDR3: TGTGCCAGCAGTCCCGAGGACAGGGTCCAAAACATTCAGTACTTC.

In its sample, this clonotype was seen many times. In DNA form, the CDR3 reads TGCAGTGCTAGAGCCATCAAGGGATCCCAAGAGACCCAGTACTTC. Protein product: CSARAIKGSQETQYF. The chain links TRBV20-1 to TRBJ2-5; D unclear. Trimming left V 1 base short and J 1 base short, with 13 bases between. The CDR3 spans 15 residues. Germline CDR1 is DFQATT and CDR2 is SNEGSKA (reference sequence).

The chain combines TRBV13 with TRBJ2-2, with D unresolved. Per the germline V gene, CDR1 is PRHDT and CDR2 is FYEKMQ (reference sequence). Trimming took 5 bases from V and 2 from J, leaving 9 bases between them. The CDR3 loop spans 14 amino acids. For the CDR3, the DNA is TGTGCCAGCAGCGCCCGGATAAACACCGGGGAGCTGTTTTTT. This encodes CASSARINTGELFF.

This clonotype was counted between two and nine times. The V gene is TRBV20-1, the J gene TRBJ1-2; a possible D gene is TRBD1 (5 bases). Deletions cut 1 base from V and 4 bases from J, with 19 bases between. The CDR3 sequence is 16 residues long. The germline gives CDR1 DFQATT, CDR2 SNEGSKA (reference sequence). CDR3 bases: TGCAGTGCTAGAGCCCCGGGGACCCTGAATGGCTATGGCTACACCTTC. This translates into CSARAPGTLNGYGYTF.

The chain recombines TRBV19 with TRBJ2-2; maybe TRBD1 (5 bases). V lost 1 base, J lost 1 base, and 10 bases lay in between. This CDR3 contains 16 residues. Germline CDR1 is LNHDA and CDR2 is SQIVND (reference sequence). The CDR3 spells CASSIGSQGNTGELFF. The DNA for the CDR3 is TGTGCCAGTAGTATAGGGTCCCAGGGGAACACCGGGGAGCTGTTTTTT.

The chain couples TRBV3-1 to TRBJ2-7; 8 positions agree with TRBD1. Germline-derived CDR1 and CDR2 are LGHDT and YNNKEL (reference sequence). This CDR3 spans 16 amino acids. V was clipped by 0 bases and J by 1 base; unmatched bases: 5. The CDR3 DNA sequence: TGTGCCAGCAGCCAAGACTTCCGGACAGGGTCCTACGAGCAGTACTTC. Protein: CASSQDFRTGSYEQYF.

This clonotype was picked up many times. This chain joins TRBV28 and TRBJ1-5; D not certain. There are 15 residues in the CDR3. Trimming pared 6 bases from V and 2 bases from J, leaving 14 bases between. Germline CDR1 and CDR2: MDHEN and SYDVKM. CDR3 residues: CASRDAFMGNQPQHF. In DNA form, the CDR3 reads TGTGCCAGCAGGGACGCCTTCATGGGCAATCAGCCCCAGCATTTT.

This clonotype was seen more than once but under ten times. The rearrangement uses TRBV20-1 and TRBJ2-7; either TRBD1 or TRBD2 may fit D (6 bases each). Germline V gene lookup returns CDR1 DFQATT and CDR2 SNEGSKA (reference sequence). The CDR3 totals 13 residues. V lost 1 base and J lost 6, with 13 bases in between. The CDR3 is CSARGGVGGEQYF. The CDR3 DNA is TGCAGTGCTAGAGGGGGGGTAGGGGGCGAGCAGTACTTC.

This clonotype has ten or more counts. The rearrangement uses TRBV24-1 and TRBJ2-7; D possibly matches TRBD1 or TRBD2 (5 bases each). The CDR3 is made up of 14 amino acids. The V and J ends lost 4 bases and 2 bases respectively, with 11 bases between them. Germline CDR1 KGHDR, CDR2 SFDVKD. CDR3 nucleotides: TGTGCCACCAGTGAGGGGCAGGGAGCCTACGAGCAGTACTTC. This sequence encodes CATSEGQGAYEQYF.

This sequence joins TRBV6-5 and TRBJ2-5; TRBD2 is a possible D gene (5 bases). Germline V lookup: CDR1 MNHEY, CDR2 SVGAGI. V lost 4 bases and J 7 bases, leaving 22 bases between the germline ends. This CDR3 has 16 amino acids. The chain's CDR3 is CASSFSPKGDLGTQYF. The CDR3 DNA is TGTGCCAGCAGTTTTTCCCCTAAGGGAGACCTCGGGACCCAGTACTTC.

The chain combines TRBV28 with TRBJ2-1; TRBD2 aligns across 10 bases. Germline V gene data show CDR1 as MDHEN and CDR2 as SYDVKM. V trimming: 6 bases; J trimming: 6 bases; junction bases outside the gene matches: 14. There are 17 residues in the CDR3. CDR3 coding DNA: TGTGCCAGCAGCCTCCGTTTTAGCGGGAGGAAGGTCAATGAGCAGTTCTTC. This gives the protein CASSLRFSGRKVNEQFF.

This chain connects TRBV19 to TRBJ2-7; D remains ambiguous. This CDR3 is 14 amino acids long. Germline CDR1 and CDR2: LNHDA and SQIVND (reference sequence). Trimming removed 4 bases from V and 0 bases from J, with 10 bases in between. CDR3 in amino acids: CASSRRPVSYEQYF. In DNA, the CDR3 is TGTGCCAGTAGTAGACGCCCAGTCTCCTACGAGCAGTACTTC. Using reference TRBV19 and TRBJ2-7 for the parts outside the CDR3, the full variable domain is DGGITQSPKYLFRKEGQNVTLSCEQNLNHDAMYWYRQDPGQGLRLIYYSQIVNDFQKGDIAEGYSVSREKKESFPLTVTSAQKNPTAFYLCASSRRPVSYEQYFGPGTRLTVT.

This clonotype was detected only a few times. CDR3 sequence (DNA): TGTGCCAGCAGACCTACAGGGGGCGGACAGCCCCAGCATTTT. It translates to CASRPTGGGQPQHF. The chain employs TRBV6-1 and TRBJ1-5; 9 bases align to TRBD1. Germline lookup yields CDR1 MNHNS and CDR2 SASEGT. The CDR3 has 14 amino acids. Unmatched junction bases numbered 7, after V lost 6 bases and J lost 7 bases.